The 5 T cell receptor beta chains given below trace back to one sample, sequenced in a study of T cells in Graves' hyperthyroidism and ophthalmopathy. Amplification yielded TCR beta CDR3 regions, with RNA transcripts as the source. A set of HTBI primers served as the primers for a first-round RT-PCR of the TCR CDR3. TCRdb redid the calling of the multiplex PCR reads with MiXCR, one entry per CDR3 protein. Altogether about 360,000 distinct CDR3 sequences are present, around 13% being singletons, with the ten largest covering around a tenth. The sample was blood. The receptors shown here come from a woman between 18 and 29 years old with Graves' hyperthyroidism.

This clonotype has a count of ten or more. The CDR3 region is CASSAAGHTSLETQYF. The CDR3 DNA reads TGTGCCAGCAGTGCTGCGGGACACACATCCTTAGAGACCCAGTACTTC. This chain connects TRBV6-1 to TRBJ2-5, with D possibly called TRBD1 or TRBD2 (6 bases each). The V end lost 4 bases, the J end lost 4 bases, and 19 bases lay between the germline ends. The CDR3 sequence is 16 residues long. Germline CDR1 is MNHNS and CDR2 is SASEGT.

The chain carries TRBV9 and TRBJ2-3, with D hard to call. CDR1 is SGDLS, CDR2 YYNGEE, per germline. Between the trimmed V and J ends, which lost 0 bases and 4 bases, there was a span of 6 bases. CDR3 length: 13 residues. This CDR3 reads CASSVGGPDTQYF. DNA for the CDR3: TGTGCCAGCAGCGTAGGGGGTCCAGATACGCAGTATTTT.

This clonotype appeared many times. The V call is TRBV20-1, the J call TRBJ2-3; D perhaps matches TRBD2 (5 bases). CDR3 size: 14 residues. CDR1 is DFQATT and CDR2 is SNEGSKA in the germline V gene (reference sequence). Deletions cut 3 bases from V and 3 bases from J, with 13 bases between. The CDR3 here is CSARRASRTDTQYF. The CDR3 nucleotides are TGCAGTGCTAGGAGGGCTAGTAGAACAGATACGCAGTATTTT.

This clonotype appeared many times. V is TRBV5-5 and J is TRBJ2-1; 7 positions agree with TRBD2. Germline CDR1 and CDR2: SGHKS and YYEKEE (reference sequence). The CDR3 extends over 16 amino acids. V dropped 0 bases and J dropped 12; count of bases not matched to a gene: 15. The CDR3 coding sequence is TGTGCCAGCAGCTTGGCCGCGGGGGAGGCTCCTTTTGGGCAGTTCTTC. Its translation: CASSLAAGEAPFGQFF.

This clonotype was seen a handful of times. The V gene is TRBV4-2, the J gene TRBJ2-1, with D maybe TRBD1 (5 bases). CDR1 LGHNA and CDR2 YNFKEQ come from the germline V gene. The germline V and J ends were trimmed by 0 bases and 0 bases, with 15 bases remaining between them. The CDR3 sequence is 18 residues long. The CDR3 is CASSQDRGFTSSYNEQFF. CDR3 nucleotides: TGTGCCAGCAGCCAAGATAGGGGCTTCACGAGCTCCTACAATGAGCAGTTCTTC.